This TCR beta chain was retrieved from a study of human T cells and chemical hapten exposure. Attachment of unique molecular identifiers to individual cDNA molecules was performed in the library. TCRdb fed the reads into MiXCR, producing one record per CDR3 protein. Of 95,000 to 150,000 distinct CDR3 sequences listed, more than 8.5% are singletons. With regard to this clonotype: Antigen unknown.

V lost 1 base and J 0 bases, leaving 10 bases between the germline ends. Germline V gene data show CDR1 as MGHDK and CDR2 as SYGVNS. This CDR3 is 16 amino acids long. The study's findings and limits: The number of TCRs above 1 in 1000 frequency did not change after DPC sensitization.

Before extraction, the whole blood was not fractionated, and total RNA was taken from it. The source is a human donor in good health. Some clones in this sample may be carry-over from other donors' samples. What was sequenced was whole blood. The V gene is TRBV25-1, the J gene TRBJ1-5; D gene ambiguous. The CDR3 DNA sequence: TGTGCCAGCAGTGAATCTAACTGGTATAGCAATCAGCCCCAGCATTTT. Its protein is CASSESNWYSNQPQHF.